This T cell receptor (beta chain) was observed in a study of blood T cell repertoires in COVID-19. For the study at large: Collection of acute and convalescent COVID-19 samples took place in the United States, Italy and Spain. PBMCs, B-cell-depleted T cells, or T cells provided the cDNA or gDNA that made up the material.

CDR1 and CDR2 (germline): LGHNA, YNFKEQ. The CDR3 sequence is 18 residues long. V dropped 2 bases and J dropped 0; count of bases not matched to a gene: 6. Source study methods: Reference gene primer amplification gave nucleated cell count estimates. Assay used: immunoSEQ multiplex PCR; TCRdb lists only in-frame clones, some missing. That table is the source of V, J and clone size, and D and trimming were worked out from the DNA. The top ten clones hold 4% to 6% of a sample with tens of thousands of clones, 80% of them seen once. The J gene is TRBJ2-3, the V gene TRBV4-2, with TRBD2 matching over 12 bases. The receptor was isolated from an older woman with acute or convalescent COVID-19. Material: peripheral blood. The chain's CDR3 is CASSQLAGGPLSTDTQYF. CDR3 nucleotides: TGTGCCAGCAGCCAACTAGCGGGGGGGCCCCTTAGCACAGATACGCAGTATTTT.